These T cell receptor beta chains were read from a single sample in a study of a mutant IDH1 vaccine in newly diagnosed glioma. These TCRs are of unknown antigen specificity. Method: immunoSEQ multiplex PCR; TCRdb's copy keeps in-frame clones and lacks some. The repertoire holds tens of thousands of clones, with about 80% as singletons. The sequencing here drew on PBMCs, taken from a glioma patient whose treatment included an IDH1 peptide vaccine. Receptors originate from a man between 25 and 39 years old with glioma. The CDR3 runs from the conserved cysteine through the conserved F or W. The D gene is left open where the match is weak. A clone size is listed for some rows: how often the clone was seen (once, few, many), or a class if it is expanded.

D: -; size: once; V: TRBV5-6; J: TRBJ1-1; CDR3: CASSKPQGNPEAFF; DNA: TGTGCCAGCAGCAAACCACAGGGTAATCCTGAAGCTTTCTTT
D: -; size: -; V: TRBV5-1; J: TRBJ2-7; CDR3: CASSLAEVPYEQYF; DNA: TGCGCCAGCAGCTTGGCCGAGGTGCCCTACGAGCAGTACTTC
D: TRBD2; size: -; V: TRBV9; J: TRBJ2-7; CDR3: CASSPGTSGSYEQYF; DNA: TGTGCCAGCAGCCCTGGGACTAGCGGCTCCTACGAGCAGTACTTC
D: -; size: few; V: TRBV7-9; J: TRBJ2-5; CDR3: CASSLVTGLGETQYF; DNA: TGTGCCAGCAGCTTAGTTACAGGGCTAGGAGAGACCCAGTACTTC
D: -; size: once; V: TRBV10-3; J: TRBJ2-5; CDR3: CAISESGRDEETQYF; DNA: TGTGCCATCAGTGAGTCGGGGCGGGACGAAGAGACCCAGTACTTC
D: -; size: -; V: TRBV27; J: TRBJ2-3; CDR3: CASSGRESSDTQYF; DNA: TGTGCCAGCAGTGGCAGGGAGTCGTCAGATACGCAGTATTTT
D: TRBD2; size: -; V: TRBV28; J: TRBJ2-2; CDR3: CASTAARASGSKRTPVTGELFF; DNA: TGTGCCAGCACCGCGGCCAGGGCTAGCGGGAGTAAAAGAACACCGGTTACCGGGGAGCTGTTTTTT
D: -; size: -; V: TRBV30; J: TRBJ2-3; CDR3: CAWNLLEGGLTDTQYF; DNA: TGTGCCTGGAACCTTTTAGAGGGGGGGCTCACAGATACGCAGTATTTT
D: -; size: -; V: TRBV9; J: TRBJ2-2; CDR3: CASSVGLAQELFF; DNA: TGTGCCAGCAGCGTAGGGCTCGCTCAGGAGCTGTTTTTT
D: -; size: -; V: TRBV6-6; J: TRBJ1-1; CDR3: CASRSLTGYQAFF; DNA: TGTGCCAGCAGAAGCCTGACAGGATACCAAGCTTTCTTT